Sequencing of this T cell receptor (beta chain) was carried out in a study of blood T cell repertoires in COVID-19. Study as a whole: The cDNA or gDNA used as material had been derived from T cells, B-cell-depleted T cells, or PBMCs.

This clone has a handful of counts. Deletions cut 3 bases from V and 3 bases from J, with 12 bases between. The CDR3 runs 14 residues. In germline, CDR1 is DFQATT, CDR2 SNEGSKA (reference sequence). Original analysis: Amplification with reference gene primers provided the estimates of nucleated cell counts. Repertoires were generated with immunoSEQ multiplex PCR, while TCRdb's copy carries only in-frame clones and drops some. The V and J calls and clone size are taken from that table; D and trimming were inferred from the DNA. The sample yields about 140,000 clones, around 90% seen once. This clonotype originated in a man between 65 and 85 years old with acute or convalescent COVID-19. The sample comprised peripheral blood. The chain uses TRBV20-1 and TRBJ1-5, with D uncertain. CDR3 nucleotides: TGCAGTGCTAGTGGCGGGTATCCCAATCAGCCCCAGCATTTT. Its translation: CSASGGYPNQPQHF.